This passage covers 2 T cell receptor beta chains from one sample sequenced in a study of OX40 agonist ivuxolimab in advanced cancers. Produced via immunoSEQ multiplex PCR; TCRdb's table is partial and in-frame only. The sample lists 30,000 to 45,000 clones, about 89% seen once, with approximately 33% in the top ten. Sequenced material: CD4+ or CD8+ T cells sorted from blood, taken in a trial of the OX40 agonist ivuxolimab. These receptors all come from an adult with an advanced solid tumor such as melanoma, head and neck, liver or kidney cancer.

About this clone itself: The junction differs from germline at one of its ends, possibly a read error. The rearrangement uses TRBV5-5 and TRBJ1-3, with D perhaps matching TRBD1 (5 bases). The CDR3 length is 15 residues. Per germline, CDR1 SGHKS and CDR2 YYEKEE (reference sequence). The DNA of the CDR3 is TGTGCCAGCAGCTTGGTTCCAGGGTCTGAAAACACCATATATTTT. It specifies CASSLVPGSENTIYF. Full variable domain (missing parts from reference TRBV5-5 and TRBJ1-3): DAGVTQSPTHLIKTRGQQVTLRCSPISGHKSVSWYQQVLGQGPQFIFQYYEKEERGRGNFPDRFSARQFPNYSSELNVNALLLGDSALYLCASSLVPGSENTIYFGEGSWLTVV.

This chain connects TRBV7-9 to TRBJ2-1; 9 bases line up with TRBD1. With 1 base clipped from V and 9 bases from J, the junction kept 7 bases outside the gene matches. CDR1 and CDR2 from the germline V gene are SEHNR and FQNEAQ (reference sequence). This CDR3 has 15 amino acids. The CDR3 region is CASSLVSYRGLEQFF. DNA for the CDR3: TGTGCCAGCAGCTTAGTTTCTTACAGGGGGCTTGAGCAGTTCTTC.